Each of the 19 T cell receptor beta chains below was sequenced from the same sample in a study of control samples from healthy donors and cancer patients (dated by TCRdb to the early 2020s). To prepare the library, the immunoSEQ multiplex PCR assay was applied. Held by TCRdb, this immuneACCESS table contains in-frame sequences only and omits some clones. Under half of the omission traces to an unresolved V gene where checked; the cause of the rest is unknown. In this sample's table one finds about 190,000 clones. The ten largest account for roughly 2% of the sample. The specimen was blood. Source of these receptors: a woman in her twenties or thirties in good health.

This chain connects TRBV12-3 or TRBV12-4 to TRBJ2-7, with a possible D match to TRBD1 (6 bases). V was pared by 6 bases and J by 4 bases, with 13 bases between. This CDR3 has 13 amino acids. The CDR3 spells CASRPGVGYEQYF. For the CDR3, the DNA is TGTGCCAGCAGACCAGGGGTTGGGTACGAGCAGTACTTC.

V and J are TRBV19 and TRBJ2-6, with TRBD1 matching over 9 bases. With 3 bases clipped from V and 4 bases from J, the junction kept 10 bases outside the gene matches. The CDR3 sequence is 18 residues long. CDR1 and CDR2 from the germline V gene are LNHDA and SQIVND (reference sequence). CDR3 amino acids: CASSISNRGREGANVLTF. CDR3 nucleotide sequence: TGTGCCAGTAGTATTTCGAACAGGGGGCGGGAAGGGGCCAACGTCCTGACTTTC.

This CDR3 reads CASSTTTGDNEQFF. As DNA, the CDR3 is TGTGCCAGCAGCACTACCACAGGGGACAATGAGCAGTTCTTC. The chain has TRBV5-4 and TRBJ2-1; 7 bases line up with TRBD1. Germline loops: CDR1 SGHNT, CDR2 YYREEE (reference sequence). This CDR3 has 14 amino acids. Losses at the gene ends were 4 bases for V and 5 bases for J; bases not matched to a gene: 6.

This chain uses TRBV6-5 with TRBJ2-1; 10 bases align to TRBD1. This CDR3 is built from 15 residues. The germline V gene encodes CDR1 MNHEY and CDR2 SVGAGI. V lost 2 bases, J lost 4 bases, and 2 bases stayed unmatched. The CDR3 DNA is TGTGCCAGCAGTTACGAGGGACAGGGGTACAATGAGCAGTTCTTC. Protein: CASSYEGQGYNEQFF.

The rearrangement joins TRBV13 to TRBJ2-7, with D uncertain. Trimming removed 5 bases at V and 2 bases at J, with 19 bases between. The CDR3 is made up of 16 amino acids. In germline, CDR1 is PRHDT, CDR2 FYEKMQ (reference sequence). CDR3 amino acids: CASSQSPPDGTYEQYF. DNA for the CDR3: TGTGCCAGCAGCCAGAGTCCGCCTGACGGTACCTACGAGCAGTACTTC.

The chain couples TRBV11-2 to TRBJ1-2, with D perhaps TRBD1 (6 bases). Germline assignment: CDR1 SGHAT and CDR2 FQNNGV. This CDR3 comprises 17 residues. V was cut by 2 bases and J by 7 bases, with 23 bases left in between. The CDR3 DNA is TGTGCCAGCAGCTTAACCTCCTTGCAGGGGCTTCAGGGTGGCTACACCTTC. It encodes CASSLTSLQGLQGGYTF.

The CDR3 nucleotides are TGTGCCAGCAGCTTGGTTGGATTGGGGCAGGAGGAAGCTTTCTTT. Translated: CASSLVGLGQEEAFF. The chain has TRBV5-6 and TRBJ1-1, with D perhaps matching TRBD1 (5 bases). Germline CDR1 and CDR2: SGHDT and YYEEEE. Trimming took 0 bases from V and 8 from J, leaving 17 bases between them. CDR3 size: 15 residues.

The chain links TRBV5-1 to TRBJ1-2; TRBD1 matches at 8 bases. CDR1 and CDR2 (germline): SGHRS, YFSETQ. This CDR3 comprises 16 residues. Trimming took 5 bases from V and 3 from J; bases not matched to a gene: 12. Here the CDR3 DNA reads TGCGCCAGCAGTCGGGCCCAGGGGGCCAGGGACTATGGCTACACCTTC. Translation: CASSRAQGARDYGYTF.

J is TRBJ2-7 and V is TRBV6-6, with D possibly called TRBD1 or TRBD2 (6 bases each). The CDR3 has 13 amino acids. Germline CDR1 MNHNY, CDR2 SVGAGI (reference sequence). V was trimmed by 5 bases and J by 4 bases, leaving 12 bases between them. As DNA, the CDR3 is TGTGCCAGCAGTCCTGGGGGGCCTTACGAGCAGTACTTC. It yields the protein CASSPGGPYEQYF.

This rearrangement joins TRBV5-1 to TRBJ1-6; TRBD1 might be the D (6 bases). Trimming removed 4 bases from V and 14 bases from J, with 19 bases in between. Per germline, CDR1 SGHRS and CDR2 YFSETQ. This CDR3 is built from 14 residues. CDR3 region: CASSPGGGRSALHF. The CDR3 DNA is TGCGCCAGCAGCCCTGGGGGCGGGAGGTCAGCCCTCCACTTT.

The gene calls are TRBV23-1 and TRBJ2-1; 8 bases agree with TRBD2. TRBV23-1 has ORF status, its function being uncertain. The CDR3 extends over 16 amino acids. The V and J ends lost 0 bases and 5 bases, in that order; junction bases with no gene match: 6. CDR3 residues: CASSQSPSGGDNEQFF. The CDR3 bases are TGCGCCAGCAGTCAATCCCCCAGCGGGGGTGACAATGAGCAGTTCTTC.

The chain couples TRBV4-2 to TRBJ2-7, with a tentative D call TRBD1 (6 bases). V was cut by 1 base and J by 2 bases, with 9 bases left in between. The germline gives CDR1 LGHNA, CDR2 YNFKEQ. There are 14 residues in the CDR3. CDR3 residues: CASSQGGLAYEQYF. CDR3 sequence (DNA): TGTGCCAGCAGCCAAGGGGGGCTCGCCTACGAGCAGTACTTC.

The CDR3 coding sequence is TGTGCCAGTAGTACTAGGGGGTTCGGCAATCAGCCCCAGCATTTT. It yields the protein CASSTRGFGNQPQHF. The chain carries TRBV19 and TRBJ1-5; TRBD1 might be the D (6 bases). V gave up 4 bases and J gave up 2 bases, with 12 bases separating them. The germline CDR1 and CDR2 sequences are LNHDA and SQIVND (reference sequence). CDR3 length: 15 residues.

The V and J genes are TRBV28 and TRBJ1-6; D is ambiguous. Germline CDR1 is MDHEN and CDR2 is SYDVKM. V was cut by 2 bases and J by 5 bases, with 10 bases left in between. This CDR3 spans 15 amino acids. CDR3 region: CASSLPGLNNSPLHF. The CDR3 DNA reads TGTGCCAGCAGTTTACCTGGACTGAATAATTCACCCCTCCACTTT.

Here the CDR3 reads CASSVASGLAGGKQFF. CDR3 DNA sequence: TGTGCCAGCAGCGTAGCTTCCGGACTAGCGGGGGGGAAGCAGTTCTTC. The chain recombines TRBV9 with TRBJ2-1; 15 bases align to TRBD2. From germline, CDR1 is SGDLS and CDR2 YYNGEE. This CDR3 contains 16 residues. J was trimmed by 11 bases and V by 0 bases; bases with no gene match: 6.

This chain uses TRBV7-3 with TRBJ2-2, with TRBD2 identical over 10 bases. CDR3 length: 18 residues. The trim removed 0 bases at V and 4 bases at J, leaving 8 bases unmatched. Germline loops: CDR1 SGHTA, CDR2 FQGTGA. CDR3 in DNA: TGTGCCAGCAGCTTAACGGGCCTTAGCGGGAGGTTCACCGGGGAGCTGTTTTTT. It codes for CASSLTGLSGRFTGELFF.

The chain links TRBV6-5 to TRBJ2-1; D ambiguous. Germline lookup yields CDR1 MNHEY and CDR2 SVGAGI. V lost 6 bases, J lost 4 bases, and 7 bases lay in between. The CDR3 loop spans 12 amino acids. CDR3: CASRPQYNEQFF. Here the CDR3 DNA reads TGTGCCAGCAGGCCCCAGTACAATGAGCAGTTCTTC.

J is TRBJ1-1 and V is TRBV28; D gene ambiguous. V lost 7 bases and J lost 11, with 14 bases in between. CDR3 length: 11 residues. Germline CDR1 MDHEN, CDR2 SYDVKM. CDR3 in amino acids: CASTTRNGAFF. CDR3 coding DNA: TGTGCCAGCACCACCAGGAATGGGGCTTTCTTT.

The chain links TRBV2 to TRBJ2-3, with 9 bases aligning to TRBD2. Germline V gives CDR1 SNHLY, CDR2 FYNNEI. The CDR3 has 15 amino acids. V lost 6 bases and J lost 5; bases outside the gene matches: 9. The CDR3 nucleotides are TGTGCCAGCAGCGAAAAGCGGGGGGACAGAGATACGCAGTATTTT. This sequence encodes CASSEKRGDRDTQYF.